These 14 T cell receptor beta chains were sequenced from one sample in a study of beta chain features in type 1 diabetes. The authors reverse transcribed all of the isolated RNA, so sequencing captured expressed TCRB transcripts. Method: immunoSEQ multiplex PCR; TCRdb's copy keeps in-frame clones and lacks some. The sample holds fewer than 150,000 clones; less than 9% are singletons and the top ten take about 1.3%. Sequencing was carried out using central memory CD4+ T cells from blood. These receptors originate from a woman aged 30 to 39 in good health.

The chain employs TRBV7-2 and TRBJ2-5; TRBD2 agrees at 7 bases. Germline CDR1 reads SGHTA; CDR2 reads FQGNSA. The CDR3 consists of 14 residues. Germline trimming cut 6 bases from V and 5 bases from J; bases unmatched to any gene: 9. The CDR3: CASRSRGRGETQYF. CDR3 nucleotides: TGTGCCAGCAGATCTCGCGGGAGAGGGGAGACCCAGTACTTC. Complete variable domain (other parts from reference TRBV7-2 and TRBJ2-5): GAGVSQSPSNKVTEKGKDVELRCDPISGHTALYWYRQSLGQGLEFLIYFQGNSAPDKSGLPSDRFSAERTGGSVSTLTIQRTQQEDSAVYLCASRSRGRGETQYFGPGTRLLVL.

J is TRBJ2-3 and V is TRBV29-1; D possibly corresponds to TRBD2 (6 bases). The V end was cut by 6 bases, the J end by 4 bases, with 14 bases between. There are 13 residues in the CDR3. Germline V gene data show CDR1 as SQVTM and CDR2 as ANQGSEA. The CDR3 protein is CSVENTSPDTQYF. CDR3 bases: TGCAGCGTCGAAAATACTAGCCCAGATACGCAGTATTTT.

This clone was counted between two and nine times. The chain couples TRBV4-3 to TRBJ2-3, with 7 bases identical to TRBD2. Trimming cost V 0 bases and J 3 bases; bases outside gene matches: 6. Looked up from germline, CDR1 is LGHNA and CDR2 is YSLEER. The CDR3 is 16 residues long. The CDR3 region is CASSQDQWEGTDTQYF. The CDR3 DNA is TGCGCCAGCAGCCAAGATCAGTGGGAGGGGACAGATACGCAGTATTTT.

The chain couples TRBV7-9 to TRBJ2-7, with a tentative D call TRBD2 (6 bases). CDR3 length: 12 amino acids. V gave up 1 base and J gave up 6 bases, with 7 bases separating them. CDR1 SEHNR and CDR2 FQNEAQ come from the germline V gene (reference sequence). CDR3 DNA: TGTGCCAGCAGCTTAGACGGGGGCGAGCAGTACTTC. Translated: CASSLDGGEQYF.

The gene calls are TRBV6-6 and TRBJ1-4; D unresolved. The germline V gene encodes CDR1 MNHNY and CDR2 SVGAGI (reference sequence). The V gene lost 6 bases and the J gene lost 2 bases, with 7 bases spanning the gap. The CDR3 has 13 amino acids. CDR3 loop: CASSRSTNEKLFF. The CDR3 DNA reads as TGTGCCAGCAGCCGGTCTACTAATGAAAAACTGTTTTTT.

The CDR3 DNA sequence: TGTGCCAGCAGCTTAATGGGGACTAGAAGCACAGATACGCAGTATTTT. Protein sequence: CASSLMGTRSTDTQYF. V is TRBV7-3 and J is TRBJ2-3, with TRBD2 identical over 8 bases. V was clipped by 1 base and J by 0 bases; unmatched bases: 3. The CDR3 has 16 amino acids. Looked up from germline, CDR1 is SGHTA and CDR2 is FQGTGA.

This clone was seen a handful of times. This chain joins TRBV25-1 and TRBJ1-2, with 8 bases matching TRBD1. V shed 1 base, J shed 3 bases, and the junction held 7 bases outside the gene matches. Germline CDR1 reads MGHDK; CDR2 reads SYGVNS. This CDR3 is 16 amino acids long. Here the CDR3 reads CASSELRGQAYYGYTF. The CDR3 DNA reads TGTGCCAGCAGTGAATTGAGGGGACAGGCATACTATGGCTACACCTTC.

The V and J genes are TRBV4-1 and TRBJ2-5; D might be TRBD2 (5 bases). The germline V and J ends were trimmed by 1 base and 5 bases, with 14 bases remaining between them. CDR1 and CDR2 (germline): MGHRA, YSYEKL. The CDR3 extends over 15 amino acids. The CDR3, as DNA: TGCGCCAGCAGCCAAGCTCCCAACGGGGTGGAGACCCAGTACTTC. Encoded protein: CASSQAPNGVETQYF.

The chain's CDR3 is CASSHHRRQGKNIQYF. The DNA of the CDR3 is TGCGCCAGCAGCCACCACCGTAGGCAGGGCAAAAACATTCAGTACTTC. The chain has TRBV4-3 and TRBJ2-4, with D perhaps matching TRBD1 (5 bases). From germline, CDR1 is LGHNA and CDR2 YSLEER. The CDR3 contains 16 residues. V lost 3 bases to trimming and J lost 3 bases, with 15 bases between them.

The rearrangement links TRBV4-1 to TRBJ1-2, with a weak D call TRBD1 (6 bases). The CDR3 has 15 residues. Germline lookup yields CDR1 MGHRA and CDR2 YSYEKL. With 4 bases removed from V and 9 bases from J, the gap between germline ends came to 21 bases. The CDR3 loop reads CASSLLEWGDRSYTF. The CDR3 bases are TGCGCCAGCAGCCTATTAGAGTGGGGCGACAGGAGCTACACCTTC.

J is TRBJ2-7 and V is TRBV7-3, with 10 bases identical to TRBD1. Trimming at V came to 5 bases and at J to 2 bases, leaving 3 bases not matched to a gene. Germline loops: CDR1 SGHTA, CDR2 FQGTGA. This CDR3 has 14 residues. The chain's CDR3 is CASSAGQGPYEQYF. In DNA, the CDR3 is TGTGCCAGCAGCGCGGGACAGGGGCCCTACGAGCAGTACTTC.

This clone was counted between two and nine times. V gene TRBV28 combines with J gene TRBJ2-2; 11 bases map to TRBD2. The CDR3 loop spans 15 amino acids. In germline, CDR1 is MDHEN, CDR2 SYDVKM. V dropped 5 bases and J dropped 4; count of bases not matched to a gene: 3. Here the CDR3 reads CASSITSGGTGELFF. CDR3 DNA: TGTGCCAGCAGTATCACTAGCGGGGGCACCGGGGAGCTGTTTTTT. Full variable domain (outside the CDR3, taken from reference TRBV28 and TRBJ2-2): DVKVTQSSRYLVKRTGEKVFLECVQDMDHENMFWYRQDPGLGLRLIYFSYDVKMKEKGDIPEGYSVSREKKERFSLILESASTNQTSMYLCASSITSGGTGELFFGEGSRLTVL.

This clone has only a few counts. J is TRBJ2-1 and V is TRBV7-2, with TRBD2 identical over 14 bases. Germline CDR1 reads SGHTA; CDR2 reads FQGNSA. CDR3 length: 16 amino acids. J gave up 9 bases and V 5 bases, and 9 bases lay outside the gene matches. The CDR3 nucleotides are TGTGCCAGCAGCGTTTCTGGGACTAGCGGGAGCGTTGAGCAGTTCTTC. Its translation is CASSVSGTSGSVEQFF.

This clone was detected only a few times. This chain joins TRBV7-2 and TRBJ2-1; 12 bases align to TRBD2. The CDR3 consists of 16 residues. J lost 7 bases, V lost 4 bases, and 8 bases had no gene match. Germline lookup yields CDR1 SGHTA and CDR2 FQGNSA. CDR3 DNA: TGTGCCAGCAGCTCAACGACTAGCGGGAGCTTTAATGAGCAGTTCTTC. Its translation: CASSSTTSGSFNEQFF.